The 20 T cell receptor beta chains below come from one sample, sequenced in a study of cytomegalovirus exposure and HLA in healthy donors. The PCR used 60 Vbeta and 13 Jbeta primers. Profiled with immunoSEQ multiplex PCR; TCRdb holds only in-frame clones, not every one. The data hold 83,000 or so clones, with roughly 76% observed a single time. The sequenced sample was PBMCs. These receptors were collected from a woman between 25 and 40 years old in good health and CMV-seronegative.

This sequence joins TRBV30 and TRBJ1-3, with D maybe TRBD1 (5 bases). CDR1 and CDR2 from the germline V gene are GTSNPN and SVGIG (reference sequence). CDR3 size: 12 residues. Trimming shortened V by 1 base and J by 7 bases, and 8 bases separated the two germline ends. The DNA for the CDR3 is TGTGCCTGGAGTGGTCGGGGGAACACCATATATTTT. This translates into CAWSGRGNTIYF.

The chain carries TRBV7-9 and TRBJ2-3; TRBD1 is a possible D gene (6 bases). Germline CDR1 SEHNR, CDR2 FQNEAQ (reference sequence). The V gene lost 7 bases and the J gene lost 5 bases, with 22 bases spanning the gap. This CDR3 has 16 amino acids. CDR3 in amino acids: CASMARGWGRVDTQYF. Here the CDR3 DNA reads TGTGCCAGCATGGCAAGGGGTTGGGGGCGCGTAGATACGCAGTATTTT.

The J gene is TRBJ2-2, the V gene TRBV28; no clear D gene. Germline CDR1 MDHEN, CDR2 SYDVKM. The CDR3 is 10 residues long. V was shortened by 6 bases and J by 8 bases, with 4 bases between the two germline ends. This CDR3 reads CASRRGELFF. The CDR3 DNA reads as TGTGCCAGCAGGAGAGGGGAGCTGTTTTTT.

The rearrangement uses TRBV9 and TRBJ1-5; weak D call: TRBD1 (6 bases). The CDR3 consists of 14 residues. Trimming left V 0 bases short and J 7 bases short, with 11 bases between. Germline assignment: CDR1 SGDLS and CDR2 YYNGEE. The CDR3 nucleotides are TGTGCCAGCAGCGTAGATCCAGGGGTCCAGCCCCAGCATTTT. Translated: CASSVDPGVQPQHF.

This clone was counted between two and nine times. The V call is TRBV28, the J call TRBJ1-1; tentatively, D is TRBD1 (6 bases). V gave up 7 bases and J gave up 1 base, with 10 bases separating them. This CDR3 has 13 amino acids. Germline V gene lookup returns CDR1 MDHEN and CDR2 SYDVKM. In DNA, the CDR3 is TGTGCCAGCACCCCGGACAGGAACACTGAAGCTTTCTTT. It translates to CASTPDRNTEAFF.

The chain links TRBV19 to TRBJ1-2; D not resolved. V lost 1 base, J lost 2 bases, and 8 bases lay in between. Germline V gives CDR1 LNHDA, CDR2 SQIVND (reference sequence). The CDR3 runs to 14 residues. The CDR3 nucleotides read TGTGCCAGTAGTATAGGTCTGCTAAACTATGGCTACACCTTC. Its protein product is CASSIGLLNYGYTF.

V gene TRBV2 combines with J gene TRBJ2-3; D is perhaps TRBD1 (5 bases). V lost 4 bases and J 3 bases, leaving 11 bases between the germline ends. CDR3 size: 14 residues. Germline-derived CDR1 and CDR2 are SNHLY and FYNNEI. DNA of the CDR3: TGTGCCAGCAGTGTTAGGGGTTGGACAGATACGCAGTATTTT. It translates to CASSVRGWTDTQYF. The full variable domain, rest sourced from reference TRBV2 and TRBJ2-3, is EPEVTQTPSHQVTQMGQEVILRCVPISNHLYFYWYRQILGQKVEFLVSFYNNEISEKSEIFDDQFSVERPDGSNFTLKIRSTKLEDSAMYFCASSVRGWTDTQYFGPGTRLTVL.

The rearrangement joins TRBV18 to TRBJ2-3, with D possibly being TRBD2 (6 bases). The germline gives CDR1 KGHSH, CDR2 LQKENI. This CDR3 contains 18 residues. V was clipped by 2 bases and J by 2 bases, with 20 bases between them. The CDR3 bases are TGTGCCAGCTCACCAATCTCGGGGGTGTTAGTGGTCACAGATACGCAGTATTTT. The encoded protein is CASSPISGVLVVTDTQYF.

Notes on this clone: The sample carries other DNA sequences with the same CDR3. The CDR3 sequence: CASSLGAGATGELFF. The CDR3 DNA is TGTGCCAGCAGCTTAGGGGCAGGGGCCACCGGGGAGCTGTTTTTT. The chain carries TRBV11-3 and TRBJ2-2, with D possibly TRBD1 on 6 matching bases. This CDR3 spans 15 amino acids. The V gene lost 1 base and the J gene lost 4 bases, with 10 bases spanning the gap. Germline V gives CDR1 SGHNT, CDR2 YENEEA.

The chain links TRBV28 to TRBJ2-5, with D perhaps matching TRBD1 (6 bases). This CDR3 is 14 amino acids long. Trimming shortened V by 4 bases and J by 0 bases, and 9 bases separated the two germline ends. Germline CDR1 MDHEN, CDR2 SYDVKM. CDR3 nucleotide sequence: TGTGCCAGCAGTTCGTACAGGGACCAAGAGACCCAGTACTTC. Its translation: CASSSYRDQETQYF.

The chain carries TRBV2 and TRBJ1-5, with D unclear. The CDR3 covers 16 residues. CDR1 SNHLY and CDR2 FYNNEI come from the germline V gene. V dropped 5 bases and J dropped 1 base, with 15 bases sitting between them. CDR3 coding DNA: TGTGCCAGCAGTAGGAGGAACAGAGGGAGCAATCAGCCCCAGCATTTT. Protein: CASSRRNRGSNQPQHF. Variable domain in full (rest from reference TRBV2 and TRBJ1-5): EPEVTQTPSHQVTQMGQEVILRCVPISNHLYFYWYRQILGQKVEFLVSFYNNEISEKSEIFDDQFSVERPDGSNFTLKIRSTKLEDSAMYFCASSRRNRGSNQPQHFGDGTRLSIL.

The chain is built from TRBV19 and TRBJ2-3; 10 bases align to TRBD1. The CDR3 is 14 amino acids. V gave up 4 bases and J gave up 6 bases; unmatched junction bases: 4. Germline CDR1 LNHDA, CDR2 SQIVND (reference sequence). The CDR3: CASSTDRGKDTQYF. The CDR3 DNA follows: TGTGCCAGTAGTACGGACAGGGGGAAGGATACGCAGTATTTT.

CDR3 in amino acids: CASSSWGGTTSVTQYF. CDR3 nucleotides: TGTGCCAGCAGCTCGTGGGGGGGGACCACCTCAGTTACGCAGTATTTT. This chain connects TRBV7-6 to TRBJ2-3; 7 bases match TRBD2. CDR1 and CDR2 from the germline V gene are SGHVS and FNYEAQ. The V segment lost 4 bases and the J segment 8 bases; nucleotides outside the gene matches: 15. There are 16 residues in the CDR3.

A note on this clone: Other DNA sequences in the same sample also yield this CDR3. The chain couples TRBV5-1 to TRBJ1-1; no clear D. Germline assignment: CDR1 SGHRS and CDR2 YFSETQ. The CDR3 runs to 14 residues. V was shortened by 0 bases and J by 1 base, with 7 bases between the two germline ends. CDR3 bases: TGCGCCAGCAGCTTGGATCGGGGGAACACTGAAGCTTTCTTT. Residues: CASSLDRGNTEAFF.

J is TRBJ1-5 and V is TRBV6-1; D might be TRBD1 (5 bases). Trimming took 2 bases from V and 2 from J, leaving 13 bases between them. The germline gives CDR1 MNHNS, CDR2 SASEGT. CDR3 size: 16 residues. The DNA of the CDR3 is TGTGCCAGCAGTGAATTTGGGGCCTTAGGCAATCAGCCCCAGCATTTT. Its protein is CASSEFGALGNQPQHF.

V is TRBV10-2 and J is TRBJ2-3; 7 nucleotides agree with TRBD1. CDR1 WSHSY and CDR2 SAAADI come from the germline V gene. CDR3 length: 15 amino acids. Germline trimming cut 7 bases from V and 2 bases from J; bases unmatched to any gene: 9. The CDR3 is CASIRDSPLTDTQYF. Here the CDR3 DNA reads TGCGCCAGCATAAGGGACAGCCCGCTCACAGATACGCAGTATTTT.

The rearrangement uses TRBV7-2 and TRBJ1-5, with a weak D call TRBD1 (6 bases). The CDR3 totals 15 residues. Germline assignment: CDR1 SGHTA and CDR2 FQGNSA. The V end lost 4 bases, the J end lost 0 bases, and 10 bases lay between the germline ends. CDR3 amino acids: CASSWQGHSNQPQHF. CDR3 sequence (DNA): TGTGCCAGCAGCTGGCAGGGGCATAGCAATCAGCCCCAGCATTTT.

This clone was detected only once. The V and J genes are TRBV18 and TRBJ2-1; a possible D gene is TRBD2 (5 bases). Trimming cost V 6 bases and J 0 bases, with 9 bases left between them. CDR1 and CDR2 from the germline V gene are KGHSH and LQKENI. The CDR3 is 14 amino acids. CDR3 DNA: TGTGCCAGCTCGGACTTCGGCTCCTACAATGAGCAGTTCTTC. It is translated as CASSDFGSYNEQFF.

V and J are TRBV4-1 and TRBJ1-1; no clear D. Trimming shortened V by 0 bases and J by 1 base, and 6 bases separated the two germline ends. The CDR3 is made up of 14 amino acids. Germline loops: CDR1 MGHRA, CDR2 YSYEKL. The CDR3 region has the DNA TGCGCCAGCAGCCAAGATACGGGGAACACTGAAGCTTTCTTT. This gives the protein CASSQDTGNTEAFF.

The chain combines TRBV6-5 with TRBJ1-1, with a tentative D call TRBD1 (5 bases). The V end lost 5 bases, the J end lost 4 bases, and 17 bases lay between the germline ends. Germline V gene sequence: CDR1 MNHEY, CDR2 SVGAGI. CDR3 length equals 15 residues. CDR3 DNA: TGTGCCAGCAGTGCCCCGGGGGGTAGGAGCACTGAAGCTTTCTTT. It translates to CASSAPGGRSTEAFF.